Reported below is one TCR beta chain. Germline lookup yields CDR1 LGHNA and CDR2 YSLEER. The trim removed 6 bases at V and 5 bases at J, leaving 10 bases unmatched. This CDR3 region has 15 residues. This sample stems from a study of T cell changes during pregnancy in multiple sclerosis. Produced via immunoSEQ multiplex PCR; TCRdb's table is partial and in-frame only. Among about 70,000 clones listed, 92% were seen once. The origin of this receptor is a female donor in good health, enrolled as a control in a pregnancy study. The chain couples TRBV4-3 to TRBJ1-1, with 9 bases that match TRBD1. The sample here was CD8+ T cells from peripheral blood mononuclear cells, taken in the third trimester of pregnancy. The CDR3 loop reads CASRITTTGGTEAFF. The CDR3, as DNA: TGCGCCAGCAGAATTACGACGACAGGGGGTACTGAAGCTTTCTTT.